This T cell receptor (beta chain) was obtained from a study of T cells in women clearing cervical HPV infection (dated by TCRdb to about 2018). With respect to the entire study: The cases were 25 to 30 women with histologically confirmed HPV16-related CIN3 or worse, and 2 of those women had invasive cancers. In the parent cohort, around 9,800 women aged 18 or older were enrolled in Guanacaste, Costa Rica, during about 1992 to 1994 and then followed for around seven years. Because only a few women had HLA typing data, the possibility that HLA type acted as a confounder could not be ruled out. Cases had a median age of almost 35 years and controls had a median age of about 37, with no significant differences in baseline characteristics. For cases, the median interval between lesion detection and blood sampling was more than 130 days, with an interquartile range of roughly 85 to 210 days. The controls were fewer than 30 women whose single incident HPV16 infection cleared within 12 months with no development of precancer or cancer. Cases and controls were matched on year of sample collection and on age within five years. Five blinded duplicates per group were added as quality controls, giving 60 or so samples: around 50 participants and 10 replicates. Nested within Costa Rica's Guanacaste HPV Natural History Study, an exploratory proof-of-principle case-control study compared TCR repertoires across cervical HPV16 outcomes. Case blood was taken at the visit when the lesion was first identified, whereas control blood was taken when infection was no longer detected.

General study outcomes and caveats: Random forest classifiers that combined richness and V gene abundances separated cases from controls with an estimated AUC of around 0.84. Whether associations preceded infection or resulted from infection could not be shown with the cross-sectional design, and effector/memory subsets and HPV-specific T cells were not isolated. Cases had lower TRBV6-7 relative abundance than controls (about 0.099% versus 0.16%; Bonferroni P = 0.0008). Across sequencing depths, CIN3+ cases showed significantly higher TCR repertoire richness than controls, but evenness did not differ between the groups. Because the number of T cells per sample was unknown, the richness differences could reflect varying T-cell content rather than repertoire biology.

Every participant had a single incident cervical HPV16 infection, and prevalent HPV16 infections were excluded. Cervical HPV DNA was detected by MY09/MY11 PCR, and genotyping was performed by dot-blot hybridization. More than 14 mL of heparinized blood was centrifuged, after which the buffy coat was aliquoted, frozen at -30 degrees C, and then stored at -80 degrees C. Genomic DNA was extracted from buffy coat specimens using QIAGEN kits. TCR beta CDR3 regions were amplified by multiplex PCR using the immunoSEQ assay from an average of roughly 1,200 ng genomic DNA per sample. The assay corrected primer bias using a complete synthetic TCR repertoire to establish an amplification baseline. The amplicons were sequenced on the Illumina platform. On the study's bioinformatics: Sequences were error-corrected by clustering with frequency ratios and a modified nearest-neighbor algorithm and were then analyzed in the immunoSEQ Analyzer with IMGT gene definitions. At each rarefaction depth, TCR richness and evenness were averaged over 20 rarefaction repeats, and samples with fewer sequences than the depth were excluded. Wilcoxon rank sum tests with FDR correction were used to compare relative abundances of V, D and J genes between the groups. Blinded duplicates gave an intraclass correlation of about 96% for TCR richness and an average of about 76% across some 69 gene segments. TCRdb holds this immuneACCESS table with in-frame rearrangements only. Some clones are missing; in checked studies, unresolved V genes explain under half, and the rest has no known cause. The V and J calls and the clone size are those of that table, but D and trimming were determined from the DNA. The data table for this sample lists about 30,000 clones. The top ten clones comprise roughly 3.4% of the sample.

Trimming takes 3 bases from V and 0 bases from J, and the germline ends sit 12 bases apart. Spanning cysteine to phenylalanine, the CDR3 consists of 15 amino acids. The DNA has 36 bases, all within the CDR3, and is read from base 1. The CDR1 and CDR2 encoded by the germline V gene (reference sequence) are DFQATT and SNEGSKA. Concerning this clone: The antigen this receptor binds is unknown. The read finishes 3 residues shy of the CDR3 end, and the germline J gene is used to complete it.

What was sequenced was blood buffy coat. The chain couples TRBV20-1 to TRBJ1-5, with TRBD1 perhaps the D gene, on 5 matching bases. The source is a woman aged 18 to 75 with a cervical HPV16 infection that either progressed to CIN3+ or cleared (not recorded which). Incomplete CDR3 DNA: TGCAGTGCTAGTTGGACACAACATAGCAATCAGCCC. Translation gives CSASWTQHSNQP. The entire CDR3 protein is CSASWTQHSNQPQHF.